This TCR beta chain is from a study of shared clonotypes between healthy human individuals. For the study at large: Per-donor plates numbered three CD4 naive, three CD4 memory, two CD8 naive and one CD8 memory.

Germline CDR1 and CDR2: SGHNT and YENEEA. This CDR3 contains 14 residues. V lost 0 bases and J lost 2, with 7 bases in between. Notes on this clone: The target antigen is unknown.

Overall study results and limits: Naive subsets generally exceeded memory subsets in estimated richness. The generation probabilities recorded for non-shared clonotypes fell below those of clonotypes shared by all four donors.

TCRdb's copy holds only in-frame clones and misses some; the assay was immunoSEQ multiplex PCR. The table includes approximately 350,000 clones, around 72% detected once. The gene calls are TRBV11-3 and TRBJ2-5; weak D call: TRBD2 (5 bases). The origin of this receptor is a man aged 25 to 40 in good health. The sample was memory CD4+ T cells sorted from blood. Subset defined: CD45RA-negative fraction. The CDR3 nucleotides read TGTGCCAGCAGCTTAGATGGCGGGCAAGAGACCCAGTACTTC. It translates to CASSLDGGQETQYF. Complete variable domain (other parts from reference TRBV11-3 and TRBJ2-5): EAGVVQSPRYKIIEKKQPVAFWCNPISGHNTLYWYLQNLGQGPELLIRYENEEAVDDSQLPKDRFSAERLKGVDSTLKIQPAELGDSAVYLCASSLDGGQETQYFGPGTRLLVL.